This T cell receptor beta chain was sequenced in a study of T cell repertoires in cytomegalovirus infection (dated by TCRdb to the late 2010s). Background on the whole study: Alongside well-studied HLA-B-restricted epitopes, the peptide stimulations were aimed at recently identified HLA-C-restricted CMV epitopes, whose presentation resists viral immunomodulation. Donor HLA type was relevant to the analysis, as public TCR beta signatures indicated carriage of CMV infection together with the matching HLA type. Beyond this particular receptor, the publication reports: The ex vivo response was dominated by HLA-C-restricted CMV-specific TCR beta clonotypes, which also provided the single most frequent clonotype in two of eight donors. Cumulative frequency of public TCR beta family members discriminated carriers of CMV infection plus the relevant HLA type in this cohort and an independent 352-donor cohort.

Regarding this clonotype: The antigen it binds to is not known. The record has no base qualities; no much larger clone is one base away.

Reads for this sample came from an Illumina HiSeq 1500. TCRdb reworked the public reads: Q25 trimming with fastp, MiXCR clone assembly, productive beta chains retained. For every CDR3 protein sequence, its rows merge into one entry that carries the most common genes and DNA. For this sample there are some 920,000 distinct CDR3 sequences; approximately 32% appear just once. Under 15% of the sample is taken by the ten largest. Cut back by 11 bases and 0 bases, the V and J ends lie 13 bases apart. The germline V gene (reference sequence) specifies SEHNR as CDR1 and FQNEAQ as CDR2. The CDR3 holds 13 amino acids from the cysteine to the phenylalanine. Only the CDR3 region is kept as DNA, spanning 39 bases read in frame from base 1. This specimen's treatment or condition label, per the study, means: in vitro stimulation with specific CMV peptide epitopes to enrich CMV-specific T cells.

The sequence derives from a human donor in good health (CMV status not recorded). Some clones in this sample may be carry-over from other donors' samples. The sequencing here drew on cultured CD8+ T cells from PBMCs, taken from culture after CMV antigen stimulation. The chain couples TRBV7-9 to TRBJ1-1; a confident D gene designation cannot be given. The CDR3 corresponds to CAAGSKLNTEAFF. The nucleotide sequence is given as TGTGCCGCCGGCTCCAAATTGAACACTGAAGCTTTCTTT.